A single sample gave rise to the 12 T cell receptor beta chains below, sequenced in a study of blood T cell repertoires in COVID-19. Generated by immunoSEQ multiplex PCR, the TCRdb table keeps only in-frame clones and is missing some. This table has approximately 390,000 clones, 80% to 90% appearing once. The sequenced sample was peripheral blood. The receptors shown here come from a woman aged 55-70 years with COVID-19, enrolled during active disease.

The CDR3 reads CASSPSGGSNTGELFF. DNA for the CDR3: TGTGCCAGCTCCCCTAGCGGGGGGTCCAACACCGGGGAGCTGTTTTTT. The chain carries TRBV18 and TRBJ2-2, with 11 positions matching TRBD2. V lost 6 bases, J lost 2 bases, and 5 bases stayed unmatched. The germline V gene has CDR1 KGHSH and CDR2 LQKENI. This CDR3 is built from 16 residues. The complete variable domain, with remaining parts taken from reference TRBV18 and TRBJ2-2, reads NAGVMQNPRHLVRRRGQEARLRCSPMKGHSHVYWYRQLPEEGLKFMVYLQKENIIDESGMPKERFSAEFPKEGPSILRIQQVVRGDSAAYFCASSPSGGSNTGELFFGEGSRLTVL.

The genes are TRBV3-1 (or the pseudogene TRBV3-2) and TRBJ2-1; the match to TRBD2 covers 8 bases. Unmatched junction bases numbered 16, after V lost 4 bases and J lost 8 bases. The CDR3 is 17 amino acids. Germline V CDR1 and CDR2: LGHDT, YNNKEL (reference sequence). CDR3 region: CASSLISVAGNRHEQFF. CDR3 DNA: TGTGCCAGCAGCCTGATCAGCGTAGCGGGGAATCGCCATGAGCAGTTCTTC.

The V and J genes are TRBV15 and TRBJ1-5, with D perhaps TRBD1 (6 bases). The V end lost 1 base, the J end lost 6 bases, and 13 bases lay between the germline ends. This CDR3 region has 15 residues. Germline CDR1 LNHNV, CDR2 YYDKDF (reference sequence). The CDR3 DNA reads TGTGCCACCAGCAGAGTCGCAGGGGTAGGTCAGCCCCAGCATTTT. Its translation is CATSRVAGVGQPQHF.

V is TRBV19 and J is TRBJ1-4, with D unresolved. Germline V gives CDR1 LNHDA, CDR2 SQIVND (reference sequence). The CDR3 has 13 amino acids. The V gene lost 3 bases and the J gene lost 7 bases, with 9 bases spanning the gap. The CDR3 sequence: CASSIQLAEKLFF. The CDR3 DNA reads as TGTGCCAGTAGTATTCAATTGGCTGAAAAACTGTTTTTT.

The V gene is TRBV5-4, the J gene TRBJ1-2, with D possibly being TRBD1 (6 bases). Trimming took 1 base from V and 6 from J, leaving 16 bases between them. CDR3 length equals 15 residues. Germline assignment: CDR1 SGHNT and CDR2 YYREEE (reference sequence). The CDR3 region is CASSLIQGLNDGYTF. The CDR3 nucleotides are TGTGCCAGCAGCTTGATCCAGGGGCTAAATGATGGCTACACCTTC.

This clone occurred once. CDR3 bases: TGTGCCAGCAGCTTGAACGCCGGGGGGGTCTACAATGAGCAGTTCTTC. The encoded protein is CASSLNAGGVYNEQFF. The chain employs TRBV7-2 and TRBJ2-1; 8 bases line up with TRBD2. V shed 3 bases and J 3 bases; nucleotides not matched to a gene: 7. The CDR3 loop spans 16 amino acids. CDR1 and CDR2 from the germline V gene are SGHTA and FQGNSA.

The V gene is TRBV6-5, the J gene TRBJ1-1; D might be TRBD1 (6 bases). The ends were cut back, 8 bases at V and 4 bases at J, with 11 bases in the middle. In germline, CDR1 is MNHEY, CDR2 SVGAGI. CDR3 size: 12 residues. In DNA form, the CDR3 reads TGTGCCAGCCGGGGGGGGGCCACTGAAGCTTTCTTT. This gives the protein CASRGGATEAFF.

The chain carries TRBV6-1 and TRBJ2-2; 9 positions agree with TRBD1. Looked up from germline, CDR1 is MNHNS and CDR2 is SASEGT. This CDR3 has 17 amino acids. Trimming removed 4 bases from V and 4 bases from J; junction bases left unmatched: 10. The CDR3 is CASSGRRDRVGTGELFF. As DNA, the CDR3 is TGTGCCAGCAGTGGACGCCGGGACAGGGTAGGCACCGGGGAGCTGTTTTTT.

This clone has a handful of counts. The chain has TRBV20-1 and TRBJ1-1; D perhaps matches TRBD1 (5 bases). This CDR3 is built from 11 residues. V dropped 1 base and J dropped 8 bases, with 8 bases sitting between them. The germline V gene has CDR1 DFQATT and CDR2 SNEGSKA (reference sequence). The CDR3 loop is CSARARGEAFF. The CDR3 DNA reads as TGCAGTGCTAGAGCTCGGGGGGAAGCTTTCTTT.

The V gene is TRBV7-2, the J gene TRBJ2-5; the D gene is possibly TRBD1 (5 bases). Trimming removed 5 bases at V and 5 bases at J, with 12 bases between. The CDR3 has 13 amino acids. In germline, CDR1 is SGHTA, CDR2 FQGNSA. CDR3 amino acids: CASSKTVLETQYF. The CDR3, as DNA: TGTGCCAGCAGCAAGACAGTTTTGGAGACCCAGTACTTC.

V and J are TRBV6-5 and TRBJ1-6; TRBD1 aligns across 7 bases. V was pared by 8 bases and J by 2 bases, with 0 bases of the junction left unmatched. CDR3 length: 13 residues. Per germline, CDR1 MNHEY and CDR2 SVGAGI. The CDR3 nucleotides are TGTGCCAGCGGACAGGCCTATAATTCACCCCTCCACTTT. Encoded protein: CASGQAYNSPLHF.

The V call is TRBV6-6, the J call TRBJ1-1; D unresolved. The germline V gene has CDR1 MNHNY and CDR2 SVGAGI (reference sequence). This CDR3 region has 12 residues. V shed 5 bases and J shed 7 bases, with 11 bases lying between them. The DNA for the CDR3 is TGTGCCAGCAGTCGATCGGGCAGTGAAGCTTTCTTT. It codes for CASSRSGSEAFF.